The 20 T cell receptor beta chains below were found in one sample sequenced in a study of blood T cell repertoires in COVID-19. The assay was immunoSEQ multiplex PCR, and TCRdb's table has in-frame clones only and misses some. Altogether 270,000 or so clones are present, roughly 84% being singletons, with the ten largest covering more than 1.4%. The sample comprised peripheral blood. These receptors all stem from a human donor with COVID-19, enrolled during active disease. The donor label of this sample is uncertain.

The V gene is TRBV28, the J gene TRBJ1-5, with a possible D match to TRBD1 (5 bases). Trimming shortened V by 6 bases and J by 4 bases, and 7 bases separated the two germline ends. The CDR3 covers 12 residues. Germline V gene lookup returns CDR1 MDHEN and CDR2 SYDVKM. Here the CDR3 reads CASRGQNQPQHF. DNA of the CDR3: TGTGCCAGCAGGGGGCAAAATCAGCCCCAGCATTTT.

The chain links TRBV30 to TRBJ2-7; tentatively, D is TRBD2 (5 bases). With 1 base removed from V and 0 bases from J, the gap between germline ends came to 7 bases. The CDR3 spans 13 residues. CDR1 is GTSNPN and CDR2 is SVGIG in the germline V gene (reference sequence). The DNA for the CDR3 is TGTGCCTGGAGTGCCGGGAACTCCTACGAGCAGTACTTC. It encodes CAWSAGNSYEQYF.

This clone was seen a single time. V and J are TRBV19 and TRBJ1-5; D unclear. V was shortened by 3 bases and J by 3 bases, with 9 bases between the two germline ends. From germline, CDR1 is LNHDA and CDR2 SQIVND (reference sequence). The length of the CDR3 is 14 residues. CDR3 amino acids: CASSMADFNQPQHF. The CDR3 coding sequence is TGTGCCAGTAGTATGGCAGACTTCAATCAGCCCCAGCATTTT.

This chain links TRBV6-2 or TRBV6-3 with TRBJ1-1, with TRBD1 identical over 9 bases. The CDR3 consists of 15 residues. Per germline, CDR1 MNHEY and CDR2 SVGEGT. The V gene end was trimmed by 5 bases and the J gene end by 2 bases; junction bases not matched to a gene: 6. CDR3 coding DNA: TGTGCCAGCAGTACCCAGGACAGGGGAAACACTGAAGCTTTCTTT. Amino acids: CASSTQDRGNTEAFF.

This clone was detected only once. CDR3 loop: CASSEGQASSGNTIYF. CDR3 nucleotide sequence: TGTGCCAGCAGCGAGGGACAGGCCAGCTCTGGAAACACCATATATTTT. V is TRBV9 and J is TRBJ1-3, with 8 bases fitting TRBD1. Germline-derived CDR1 and CDR2 are SGDLS and YYNGEE. The V gene end was trimmed by 3 bases and the J gene end by 0 bases; junction bases not matched to a gene: 5. This CDR3 has 16 amino acids.

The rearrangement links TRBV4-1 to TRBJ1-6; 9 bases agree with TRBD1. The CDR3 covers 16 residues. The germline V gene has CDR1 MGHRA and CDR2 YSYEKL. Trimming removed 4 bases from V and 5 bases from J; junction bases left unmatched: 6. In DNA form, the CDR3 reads TGCGCCAGCAGCCGGTCGACAGGGGGTGATAATTCACCCCTCCACTTT. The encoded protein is CASSRSTGGDNSPLHF.

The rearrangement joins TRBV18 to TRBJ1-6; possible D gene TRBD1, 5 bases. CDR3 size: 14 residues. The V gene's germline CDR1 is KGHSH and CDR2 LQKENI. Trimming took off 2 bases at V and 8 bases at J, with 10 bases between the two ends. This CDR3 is CASSPGGGDSPLHF. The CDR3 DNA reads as TGTGCCAGCTCACCAGGCGGAGGGGATTCACCCCTCCACTTT.

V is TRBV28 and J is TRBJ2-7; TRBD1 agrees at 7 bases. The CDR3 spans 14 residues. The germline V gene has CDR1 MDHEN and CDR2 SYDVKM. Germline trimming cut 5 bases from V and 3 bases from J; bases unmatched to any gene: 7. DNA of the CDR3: TGTGCCAGCAGTCCGCCGGGACAGATCTACGAGCAGTACTTC. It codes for CASSPPGQIYEQYF.

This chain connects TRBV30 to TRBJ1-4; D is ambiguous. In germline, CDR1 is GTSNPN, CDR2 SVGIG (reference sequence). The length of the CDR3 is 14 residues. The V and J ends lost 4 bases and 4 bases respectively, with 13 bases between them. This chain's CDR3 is CAWNSGNGNEKLFF. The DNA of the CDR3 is TGTGCCTGGAATTCCGGGAATGGTAATGAAAAACTGTTTTTT.

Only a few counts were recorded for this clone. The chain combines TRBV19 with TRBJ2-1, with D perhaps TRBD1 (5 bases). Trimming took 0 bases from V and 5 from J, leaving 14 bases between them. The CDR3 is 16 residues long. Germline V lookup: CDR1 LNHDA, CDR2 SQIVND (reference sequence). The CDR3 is CASSIDGATPNNEQFF. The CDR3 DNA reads TGTGCCAGTAGTATAGATGGGGCGACCCCGAACAATGAGCAGTTCTTC.

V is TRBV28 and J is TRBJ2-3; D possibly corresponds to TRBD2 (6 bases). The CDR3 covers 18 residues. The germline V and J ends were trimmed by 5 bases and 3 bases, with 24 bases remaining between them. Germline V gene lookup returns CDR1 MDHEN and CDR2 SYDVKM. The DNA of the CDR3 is TGTGCCAGCAGTAACCAAGGAGGTAGCGGAGAGTCTACAGATACGCAGTATTTT. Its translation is CASSNQGGSGESTDTQYF.

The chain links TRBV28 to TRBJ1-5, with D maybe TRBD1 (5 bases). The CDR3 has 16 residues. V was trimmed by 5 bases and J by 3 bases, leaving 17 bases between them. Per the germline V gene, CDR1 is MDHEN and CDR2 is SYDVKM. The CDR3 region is CASSRHTAGNNQPQHF. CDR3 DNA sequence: TGTGCCAGCAGTCGACATACCGCAGGGAACAATCAGCCCCAGCATTTT.

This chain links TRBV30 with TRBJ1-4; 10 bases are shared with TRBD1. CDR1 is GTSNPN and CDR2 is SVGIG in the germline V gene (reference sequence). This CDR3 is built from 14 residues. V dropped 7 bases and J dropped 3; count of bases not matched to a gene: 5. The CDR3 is CASGQGTANEKLFF. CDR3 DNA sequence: TGTGCCTCGGGACAGGGGACAGCTAATGAAAAACTGTTTTTT.

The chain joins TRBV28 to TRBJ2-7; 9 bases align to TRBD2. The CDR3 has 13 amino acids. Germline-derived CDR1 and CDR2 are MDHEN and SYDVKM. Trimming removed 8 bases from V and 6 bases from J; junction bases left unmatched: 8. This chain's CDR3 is CASGASGTLEQYF. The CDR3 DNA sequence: TGTGCCAGCGGGGCTAGCGGGACACTCGAGCAGTACTTC.

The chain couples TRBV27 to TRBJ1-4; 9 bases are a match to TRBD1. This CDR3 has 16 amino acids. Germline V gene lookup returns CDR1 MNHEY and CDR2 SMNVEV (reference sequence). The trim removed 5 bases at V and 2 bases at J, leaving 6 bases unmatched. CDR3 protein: CASSPWGTGTNEKLFF. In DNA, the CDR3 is TGTGCCAGCAGTCCCTGGGGGACAGGGACTAATGAAAAACTGTTTTTT. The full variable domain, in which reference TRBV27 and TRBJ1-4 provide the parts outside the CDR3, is EAQVTQNPRYLITVTGKKLTVTCSQNMNHEYMSWYRQDPGLGLRQIYYSMNVEVTDKGDVPEGYKVSRKEKRNFPLILESPSPNQTSLYFCASSPWGTGTNEKLFFGSGTQLSVL.

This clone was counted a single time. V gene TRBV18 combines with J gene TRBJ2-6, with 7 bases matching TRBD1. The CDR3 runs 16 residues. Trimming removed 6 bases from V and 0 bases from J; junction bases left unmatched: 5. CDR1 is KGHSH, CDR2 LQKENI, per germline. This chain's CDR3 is CASSADRSSGANVLTF. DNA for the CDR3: TGTGCCAGCTCGGCGGACAGGAGCTCTGGGGCCAACGTCCTGACTTTC. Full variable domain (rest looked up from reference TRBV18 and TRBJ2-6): NAGVMQNPRHLVRRRGQEARLRCSPMKGHSHVYWYRQLPEEGLKFMVYLQKENIIDESGMPKERFSAEFPKEGPSILRIQQVVRGDSAAYFCASSADRSSGANVLTFGAGSRLTVL.

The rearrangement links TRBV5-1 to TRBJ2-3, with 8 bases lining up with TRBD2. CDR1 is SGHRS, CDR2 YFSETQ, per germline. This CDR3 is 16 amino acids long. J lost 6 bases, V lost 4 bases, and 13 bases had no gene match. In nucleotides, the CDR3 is TGCGCCAGCAGCGATGGACTAGCCCCCTTTGGTGATACGCAGTATTTT. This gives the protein CASSDGLAPFGDTQYF.

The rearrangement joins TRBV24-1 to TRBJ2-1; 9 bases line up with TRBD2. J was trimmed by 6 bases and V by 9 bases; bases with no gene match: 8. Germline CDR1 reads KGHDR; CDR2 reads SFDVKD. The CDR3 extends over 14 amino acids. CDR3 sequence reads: CATGIAGVINEQFF. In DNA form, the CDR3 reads TGTGCCACCGGGATAGCGGGAGTCATCAATGAGCAGTTCTTC.

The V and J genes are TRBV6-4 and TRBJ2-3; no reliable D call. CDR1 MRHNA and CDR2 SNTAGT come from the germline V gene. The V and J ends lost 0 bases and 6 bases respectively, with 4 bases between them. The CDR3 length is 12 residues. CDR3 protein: CASSDSLDTQYF. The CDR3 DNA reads TGTGCCAGCAGTGACTCTCTGGATACGCAGTATTTT.

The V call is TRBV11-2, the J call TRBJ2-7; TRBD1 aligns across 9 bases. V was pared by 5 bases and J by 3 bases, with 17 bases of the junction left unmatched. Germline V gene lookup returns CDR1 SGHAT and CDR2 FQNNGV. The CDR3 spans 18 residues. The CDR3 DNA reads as TGTGCCAGCAGCCTCGTCCCGGGACAGGGTGAGTCACGCTACGAGCAGTACTTC. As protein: CASSLVPGQGESRYEQYF.